This T cell receptor beta chain comes out of a study of T cell responses to AZD1222 COVID-19 vaccine. Clones were read by immunoSEQ multiplex PCR, and TCRdb kept only the in-frame ones, dropping some. The sample records 85,000 to 90,000 clones, roughly 91% being singletons. Germline loops: CDR1 SNHLY, CDR2 FYNNEI. Trimming left V 2 bases short and J 8 bases short, with 7 bases between. The CDR3 has 13 residues. This receptor was taken from an adult who received the AZD1222 COVID-19 vaccine. The sample was peripheral blood, taken 28 days after the second AZD1222 dose. The chain has TRBV2 and TRBJ1-6; D uncertain. The CDR3 DNA reads as TGTGCCAGCAGTGAATCCCAGGATTCACCCCTCCACTTT. This sequence encodes CASSESQDSPLHF. Full variable domain (rest looked up from reference TRBV2 and TRBJ1-6): EPEVTQTPSHQVTQMGQEVILRCVPISNHLYFYWYRQILGQKVEFLVSFYNNEISEKSEIFDDQFSVERPDGSNFTLKIRSTKLEDSAMYFCASSESQDSPLHFGNGTRLTVT.